A selection of T cell receptor beta chains follows, all from one sample in a study of beta chain features in type 1 diabetes. Profiled with immunoSEQ multiplex PCR; TCRdb holds only in-frame clones, not every one. The sample has 120,000 to 150,000 clones, roughly an eighth seen once. The sequenced sample consisted of central memory CD4+ T cells from blood. The receptors were sampled from a man younger than 30 with type 1 diabetes. The CDR3 runs from the conserved cysteine through the conserved F or W. The order of the fields is D gene, V gene, clone size, CDR3 length, J gene, CDR3 DNA, CDR3 protein. D genes are given only for firm matches. Size tells how often a clone was seen (once, few, many) or the class of an expanded clone, and some rows leave it out.

D: -
V: TRBV10-2
size: -
length: 14
J: TRBJ1-2
DNA: TGCGCCAGCAGTGAGTTCCAGGAGCTTCATGGCTACACCTTC
CDR3: CASSEFQELHGYTF

D: -
V: TRBV6-1
size: -
length: 16
J: TRBJ1-2
DNA: TGTGCCAGCAGTGAAGCGACGGTCAGGCTGCGATATGGCTACACCTTC
CDR3: CASSEATVRLRYGYTF

D: -
V: TRBV7-8
size: -
length: 17
J: TRBJ1-6
DNA: TGTGCCAGCAGCCTTACTGTCGTGGGGACCTATAATTCACCCCTCCACTTT
CDR3: CASSLTVVGTYNSPLHF

D: TRBD1
V: TRBV10-3
size: -
length: 15
J: TRBJ2-5
DNA: TGTGCCATCACAGGGGGACAGGGCGCAAAAGAGACCCAGTACTTC
CDR3: CAITGGQGAKETQYF

D: -
V: TRBV2
size: few
length: 15
J: TRBJ1-5
DNA: TGTGCCAGCAGTGCTGAGGAGAGGGAAAATCAGCCCCAGCATTTT
CDR3: CASSAEERENQPQHF

D: -
V: TRBV10-3
size: few
length: 12
J: TRBJ2-3
DNA: TGTGCCATCAGTGAATGGCGGGATACGCAGTATTTT
CDR3: CAISEWRDTQYF

D: -
V: TRBV28
size: few
length: 15
J: TRBJ1-2
DNA: TGTGCCAGCAGTTTCTCTCGGGGCACCGACTATGGCTACACCTTC
CDR3: CASSFSRGTDYGYTF

D: -
V: TRBV14
size: few
length: 13
J: TRBJ1-1
DNA: TGTGCCAGCAGCCTTTGGGGGAACACTGAAGCTTTCTTT
CDR3: CASSLWGNTEAFF

D: TRBD2
V: TRBV5-1
size: -
length: 13
J: TRBJ2-7
DNA: TGCGCCAGCAGCTTGGGACTAGCGAGGGAGCAGTACTTC
CDR3: CASSLGLAREQYF

D: -
V: TRBV5-4
size: few
length: 13
J: TRBJ2-3
DNA: TGTGCCAGCAGCTTGGGACCGGCGGATACGCAGTATTTT
CDR3: CASSLGPADTQYF

D: -
V: TRBV28
size: -
length: 17
J: TRBJ2-4
DNA: TGTGCCAGCATCCCTGGGGGTTTGGGTGTGGCCAAAAACATTCAGTACTTC
CDR3: CASIPGGLGVAKNIQYF